This TCR beta chain was observed in a study of naive and memory T cell subsets. The beta constant-region primer was an equimolar mix of two oligonucleotides covering TRBC1 and TRBC2. Nested alpha and beta constant-region primers with the SP2 primer drove four PCR rounds on ligated cDNA. An oligonucleotide with the SP2 primer and a 12-nucleotide UMI was ligated to the cDNA 3' end. TCRdb recomputed calls from the UMI-ligation and nested PCR reads with MiXCR, one row per CDR3 protein. The table includes about 90,000 distinct CDR3 sequences, around 10% detected once. Germline V gives CDR1 KGHSH, CDR2 LQKENI. This CDR3 is 15 amino acids long. J lost 1 base, V lost 2 bases, and 4 bases had no gene match. A word on this clonotype: Antigen specificity is unknown.

The study, taken as a whole, reports: A few larger clonotypes appeared in naive repertoires, especially CD8, possibly memory cells re-expressing CD45RA. Gini index rose across naive, CM, EM and EMRA in CD4 and CD8. Each distinct alpha or beta sequence counts as one clonotype.

The chain uses TRBV18 and TRBJ2-5; 7 bases fit TRBD2. The TCR sequence derives from a human donor in good health. Sequencing used naive CD4+ T cells from blood. The CDR3 spells CASSPLAGAQETQYF. CDR3 coding DNA: TGTGCCAGCTCACCATTAGCGGGCGCCCAAGAGACCCAGTACTTC.